This T cell receptor (beta chain) was observed in a study of TIL therapy for anti-PD-1-resistant metastatic lung cancer. Looked up from germline, CDR1 is SGHDT and CDR2 is YYEEEE. With 0 bases clipped from V and 5 bases from J, the junction kept 11 bases outside the gene matches. The CDR3 covers 19 residues. This was the immunoSEQ v3 assay. Generated by immunoSEQ multiplex PCR, the TCRdb table keeps only in-frame clones and is missing some. The sample shows about 49,000 clones, roughly 78% of them seen only once. Time point reported: pre-treatment sample, taken before nivolumab and TIL therapy. The source material was blood, sampled at baseline. The V call is TRBV5-6, the J call TRBJ2-3; 14 positions agree with TRBD2. The source of this sequence is a man in his sixties or seventies with non-small cell lung cancer. The DNA for the CDR3 is TGTGCCAGCAGCTTGGCCGGGACTAGCGGGAGACGGGTGGGAGATACGCAGTATTTT. Translating it yields CASSLAGTSGRRVGDTQYF.